A single sample gave rise to the 26 T cell receptor beta chains below, sequenced in a study of blood T cell repertoires in COVID-19. Assay used: immunoSEQ multiplex PCR; TCRdb lists only in-frame clones, some missing. The sample contains a few hundred thousand clones, approximately 90% of which appear only once. Sample: PBMCs or T cells enriched from blood (not recorded which). All receptors come from a woman aged 45-59 years who had recovered from COVID-19.

The sample holds a few counts of this clone. This chain connects TRBV5-1 to TRBJ1-5; 9 bases fit TRBD1. Germline V gene sequence: CDR1 SGHRS, CDR2 YFSETQ. CDR3 length: 14 amino acids. With V trimmed by 4 bases and J by 4 bases, 3 bases remained unmatched. The CDR3 nucleotides are TGCGCCAGCAGCCCACAGGGGGCAAATCAGCCCCAGCATTTT. Its translation is CASSPQGANQPQHF.

The chain joins TRBV6-2 or TRBV6-3 to TRBJ2-4, with 7 bases matching TRBD2. Germline values: CDR1 MNHEY, CDR2 SVGEGT. The CDR3 runs 17 residues. The V gene end was trimmed by 4 bases and the J gene end by 4 bases; junction bases not matched to a gene: 13. CDR3 sequence (DNA): TGTGCCAGCAGTTCCCCGGGACCAGGGAGGGGAAAAAACATTCAGTACTTC. Its translation: CASSSPGPGRGKNIQYF.

This chain joins TRBV28 and TRBJ1-1, with 7 bases matching TRBD1. This CDR3 region has 17 residues. From germline, CDR1 is MDHEN and CDR2 SYDVKM. Germline trimming cut 1 base from V and 1 base from J; bases unmatched to any gene: 9. As DNA, the CDR3 is TGTGCCAGCAGTTTATTTGGAAAGGGGGCGCGGAACACTGAAGCTTTCTTT. Translation gives CASSLFGKGARNTEAFF.

J is TRBJ1-1 and V is TRBV7-8, with a tentative D call TRBD1 (6 bases). The CDR3 spans 15 residues. CDR1 SGHVS and CDR2 FQNEAQ come from the germline V gene. V was shortened by 4 bases and J by 0 bases, with 12 bases between the two germline ends. CDR3: CASSSNRAMNTEAFF. The DNA of the CDR3 is TGTGCCAGCAGCTCTAACAGGGCCATGAACACTGAAGCTTTCTTT.

The chain uses TRBV28 and TRBJ1-2, with D tentatively TRBD1 (6 bases). The CDR3 totals 14 residues. Trimming stripped 7 bases from V and 8 bases from J, with 20 bases between. Germline lookup yields CDR1 MDHEN and CDR2 SYDVKM. CDR3 loop: CASNTKAGGGGYTF. The CDR3 coding sequence is TGTGCCAGCAACACTAAGGCGGGGGGCGGCGGCTACACCTTC.

This clone was seen just once. CDR3 DNA sequence: TGTGCCAGCAGCCGTTGGAGGACTAGCGGTTCCTACGAGCAGTACTTC. Translating gives CASSRWRTSGSYEQYF. V is TRBV6-2 or TRBV6-3 and J is TRBJ2-7, with 10 bases identical to TRBD2. V shed 6 bases, J shed 1 base, and the junction held 9 bases outside the gene matches. CDR1 is MNHEY and CDR2 is SVGEGT in the germline V gene. CDR3 size: 16 residues.

The chain employs TRBV18 and TRBJ2-1; the match to TRBD2 covers 7 bases. V shed 5 bases and J 4 bases; nucleotides not matched to a gene: 5. The CDR3 covers 14 residues. CDR1 and CDR2 from the germline V gene are KGHSH and LQKENI. The CDR3 DNA follows: TGTGCCAGCTCAGCCGGGACTACTTACAATGAGCAGTTCTTC. This translates into CASSAGTTYNEQFF.

The rearrangement joins TRBV6-5 to TRBJ2-7, with 8 bases lining up with TRBD1. This CDR3 spans 15 amino acids. The germline gives CDR1 MNHEY, CDR2 SVGAGI. V lost 5 bases to trimming and J lost 1 base; unmatched junction nucleotides: 7. The CDR3 DNA reads as TGTGCCAGCAGTAAACCGGGACAGGTATCCTACGAGCAGTACTTC. Protein sequence: CASSKPGQVSYEQYF.

This chain uses TRBV19 with TRBJ1-2; 8 positions agree with TRBD1. Germline CDR1 LNHDA, CDR2 SQIVND (reference sequence). The CDR3 has 14 residues. J gave up 2 bases and V 5 bases, and 4 bases lay outside the gene matches. The CDR3 region has the DNA TGTGCCAGTAGTGTGCAGGGGGCGAACTATGGCTACACCTTC. This codes for CASSVQGANYGYTF.

The CDR3 nucleotides are TGCGCCAGCGCATTGCGTAGGGGGAGCTCCTACGAGCAGTACTTC. It translates to CASALRRGSSYEQYF. The chain links TRBV5-1 to TRBJ2-7; tentative D call: TRBD1 (6 bases). V gave up 7 bases and J gave up 0 bases, with 17 bases separating them. Germline-derived CDR1 and CDR2 are SGHRS and YFSETQ. This CDR3 region has 15 residues.

The rearrangement uses TRBV5-1 and TRBJ1-4; D possibly corresponds to TRBD1 (6 bases). V was trimmed by 4 bases and J by 0 bases, leaving 13 bases between them. The CDR3 has 16 residues. Germline V CDR1 and CDR2: SGHRS, YFSETQ. The CDR3 spells CASSPGQTATNEKLFF. CDR3 sequence (DNA): TGCGCCAGCAGCCCAGGACAGACCGCAACTAATGAAAAACTGTTTTTT. Together with reference TRBV5-1 and TRBJ1-4, the CDR3 gives the full variable domain: KAGVTQTPRYLIKTRGQQVTLSCSPISGHRSVSWYQQTPGQGLQFLFEYFSETQRNKGNFPGRFSGRQFSNSRSEMNVSTLELGDSALYLCASSPGQTATNEKLFFGSGTQLSVL.

Details on this clone: Different DNA sequences within this sample yield the same CDR3. The chain links TRBV4-2 to TRBJ1-3; tentatively, D is TRBD1 (5 bases). From germline, CDR1 is LGHNA and CDR2 YNFKEQ. Trimming removed 0 bases from V and 0 bases from J, with 9 bases in between. The CDR3 is 16 amino acids. The CDR3 sequence is CASSQDPGSSGNTIYF. CDR3 nucleotides: TGTGCCAGCAGCCAAGATCCAGGGTCCTCTGGAAACACCATATATTTT.

This chain joins TRBV6-5 and TRBJ2-7, with a weak D call TRBD1 (5 bases). The ends were cut back, 5 bases at V and 6 bases at J, with 17 bases in the middle. This CDR3 region has 14 residues. Germline CDR1 reads MNHEY; CDR2 reads SVGAGI. The DNA for the CDR3 is TGTGCCAGCAGTAGACAGACCCTCCTTGTCGAGCAGTACTTC. This codes for CASSRQTLLVEQYF.

This clone was seen more than once but under ten times. The chain uses TRBV28 and TRBJ1-6, with 8 nucleotides matching TRBD1. The CDR3 is made up of 13 amino acids. V lost 5 bases, J lost 10 bases, and 4 bases stayed unmatched. Germline-derived CDR1 and CDR2 are MDHEN and SYDVKM. The CDR3: CASSTGQGSPLHF. CDR3 DNA: TGTGCCAGCAGTACCGGACAGGGCTCACCCCTCCACTTT.

This clone was counted a few times. This rearrangement joins TRBV28 to TRBJ1-2; D is uncertain. With 6 bases removed from V and 4 bases from J, the gap between germline ends came to 15 bases. CDR1 MDHEN and CDR2 SYDVKM come from the germline V gene. This CDR3 spans 14 amino acids. Here the CDR3 DNA reads TGTGCCAGCAGCCTGGCCGCGGAAGTCTATGGCTACACCTTC. It encodes CASSLAAEVYGYTF.

The chain links TRBV24-1 to TRBJ1-2; 11 bases agree with TRBD1. In germline, CDR1 is KGHDR, CDR2 SFDVKD. The V gene end was trimmed by 4 bases and the J gene end by 7 bases; junction bases not matched to a gene: 10. This CDR3 comprises 16 residues. The CDR3 DNA follows: TGTGCCACCAGTGACCGGACAGGGGGCGAGGCAGGTGGCTACACCTTC. It yields the protein CATSDRTGGEAGGYTF.

Only one count was recorded for this clone. The rearrangement links TRBV4-2 to TRBJ2-3, with 13 bases matching TRBD2. From germline, CDR1 is LGHNA and CDR2 YNFKEQ. J was trimmed by 4 bases and V by 6 bases; bases with no gene match: 4. The CDR3 totals 15 residues. The CDR3 loop reads CASSPGTSGADTQYF. CDR3 in DNA: TGTGCCAGCAGTCCTGGGACTAGCGGGGCAGATACGCAGTATTTT.

The rearrangement links TRBV3-1 (or the pseudogene TRBV3-2) to TRBJ2-2; possibly TRBD2 for D (6 bases). Germline-derived CDR1 and CDR2 are LGHDT and YNNKEL (reference sequence). Trimming pared 6 bases from V and 4 bases from J, leaving 15 bases between. This CDR3 has 15 amino acids. DNA of the CDR3: TGTGCCAGCAGAGAATGGAAGGGAGGCACCGGGGAGCTGTTTTTT. This gives the protein CASREWKGGTGELFF.

This clone has a handful of counts. The chain joins TRBV24-1 to TRBJ2-2; TRBD1 aligns across 8 bases. From germline, CDR1 is KGHDR and CDR2 SFDVKD. Trimming at V came to 8 bases and at J to 2 bases, leaving 6 bases not matched to a gene. This CDR3 contains 15 residues. The chain's CDR3 is CATTGPGGNTGELFF. DNA of the CDR3: TGTGCCACCACCGGTCCAGGGGGCAACACCGGGGAGCTGTTTTTT.

The V gene is TRBV6-2 or TRBV6-3, the J gene TRBJ1-5; 12 positions agree with TRBD1. With V trimmed by 5 bases and J by 6 bases, 5 bases remained unmatched. Germline-derived CDR1 and CDR2 are MNHEY and SVGEGT. The CDR3 is made up of 15 amino acids. CDR3 in amino acids: CASSNPGQGAQPQHF. CDR3 sequence (DNA): TGTGCCAGCAGTAACCCGGGACAGGGGGCTCAGCCCCAGCATTTT.

This chain connects TRBV9 to TRBJ1-1; the D is unclear. Trimming took 0 bases from V and 4 from J, leaving 7 bases between them. Germline CDR1 SGDLS, CDR2 YYNGEE. The CDR3 loop spans 13 amino acids. The CDR3 reads CASSVGHLTEAFF. Here the CDR3 DNA reads TGTGCCAGCAGCGTAGGACACCTCACTGAAGCTTTCTTT.

CDR3 sequence (DNA): TGTGCCAGCAGCTTAGGACAGGGCTCGATCATAGCCCAGCATTTT. Translating gives CASSLGQGSIIAQHF. The chain employs TRBV7-2 and TRBJ1-5; 7 nucleotides agree with TRBD1. V lost 1 base to trimming and J lost 11 bases; unmatched junction nucleotides: 11. Germline V gives CDR1 SGHTA, CDR2 FQGNSA. This CDR3 is 15 amino acids long. Full variable domain (outside the CDR3, taken from reference TRBV7-2 and TRBJ1-5): GAGVSQSPSNKVTEKGKDVELRCDPISGHTALYWYRQSLGQGLEFLIYFQGNSAPDKSGLPSDRFSAERTGGSVSTLTIQRTQQEDSAVYLCASSLGQGSIIAQHFGDGTRLSIL.

V and J are TRBV6-1 and TRBJ2-5, with unresolved D. Per the germline V gene, CDR1 is MNHNS and CDR2 is SASEGT. The CDR3 spans 12 residues. Trimming took 1 base from V and 4 from J, leaving 4 bases between them. The CDR3 coding sequence is TGTGCCAGCAGTGAAGTGAGAGAGACCCAGTACTTC. It translates to CASSEVRETQYF.

V gene TRBV28 combines with J gene TRBJ2-7; 9 nucleotides align to TRBD2. There are 16 residues in the CDR3. The germline V gene encodes CDR1 MDHEN and CDR2 SYDVKM. The trim removed 5 bases at V and 3 bases at J, leaving 11 bases unmatched. Here the CDR3 reads CASSTISGGLLYEQYF. CDR3 in DNA: TGTGCCAGCAGTACCATTAGCGGGGGACTCCTCTACGAGCAGTACTTC. Complete variable domain (other parts from reference TRBV28 and TRBJ2-7): DVKVTQSSRYLVKRTGEKVFLECVQDMDHENMFWYRQDPGLGLRLIYFSYDVKMKEKGDIPEGYSVSREKKERFSLILESASTNQTSMYLCASSTISGGLLYEQYFGPGTRLTVT.

The chain employs TRBV9 and TRBJ1-4; no reliable D call. The CDR3 is 16 amino acids. Between the trimmed V and J ends, which lost 0 bases and 0 bases, there was a span of 9 bases. Germline-derived CDR1 and CDR2 are SGDLS and YYNGEE. CDR3 sequence: CASSVVPITTNEKLFF. CDR3 DNA sequence: TGTGCCAGCAGCGTAGTCCCCATCACAACTAATGAAAAACTGTTTTTT. Supplemented by reference TRBV9 and TRBJ1-4, the full variable domain reads DSGVTQTPKHLITATGQRVTLRCSPRSGDLSVYWYQQSLDQGLQFLIQYYNGEERAKGNILERFSAQQFPDLHSELNLSSLELGDSALYFCASSVVPITTNEKLFFGSGTQLSVL.

As DNA, the CDR3 is TGTGCCAGCAGTCTTCAGGGGGCGGCCCTGAACACTGAAGCTTTCTTT. It encodes CASSLQGAALNTEAFF. The V and J genes are TRBV27 and TRBJ1-1, with 8 bases matching TRBD1. J gave up 0 bases and V 5 bases, and 8 bases lay outside the gene matches. Looked up from germline, CDR1 is MNHEY and CDR2 is SMNVEV (reference sequence). The CDR3 is 16 amino acids.